This T cell receptor (beta chain) was recovered during a study of T cell responses to AZD1222 COVID-19 vaccine. Findings of the study overall: The donor cohort was predominantly white British with a female majority, and clonal diversity may have been underestimated. Spike-spanning, vaccine-associated CD4 TCRs were dominant at 160-218 and 743-854. Increased Spike-specific TCR breadth and depth were observed after two AZD1222 doses. The study identified only a handful of AZD1222 recipients as seropositive at baseline.

Profiling relied on immunoSEQ multiplex PCR, and the TCRdb table lists in-frame clones only, not all of them. Here the sample spans approximately 120,000 clones, approximately 85% being singletons. As concerns this clone: The antigen remains undetermined.

The CDR3 runs to 13 residues. Trimming took 10 bases from V and 7 from J; bases not matched to a gene: 12. The V gene is TRBV23-1, the J gene TRBJ1-2; TRBD1 agrees at 7 bases. TRBV23-1 is designated an ORF whose function remains uncertain. The TCR was taken from an adult who received the AZD1222 COVID-19 vaccine. The material was peripheral blood, obtained 28 days after the second AZD1222 dose. CDR3 region: CATVPDRVGGYTF. DNA of the CDR3: TGCGCCACCGTCCCCGACAGGGTCGGTGGCTACACCTTC.